A selection of T cell receptor beta chains follows, all from one sample in a study of blood T cell repertoires in COVID-19. Using immunoSEQ multiplex PCR, the repertoire was profiled, and TCRdb retains in-frame clones only, with some absent. The data hold about 170,000 clones, with about 82% observed a single time. The sample was peripheral blood. These receptors all stem from a woman aged 80 or over with COVID-19, enrolled during active disease. Each CDR3 is given with its conserved first and last residue. The D gene is left open where the match is weak. Clone size is stated in some rows and not others, as once, few, many or a class when expanded.

>TRBD2|15|few|TRBV11-1|TRBJ2-2
TGTGCCAGCAGTAATGGGACTAGCTACACCGGGGAGCTGTTTTTT
CASSNGTSYTGELFF
>-|15|-|TRBV5-1|TRBJ2-5
TGCGCCAGCAGCTTGGCGGGATTCGACCAAGAGACCCAGTACTTC
CASSLAGFDQETQYF
>TRBD1|16|-|TRBV3-1/TRBV3-2|TRBJ2-3
TGTGCCAGCAGCCAAGGATACGACAGGGGCACAGATACGCAGTATTTT
CASSQGYDRGTDTQYF
>-|17|-|TRBV18|TRBJ1-5
TGTGCCAGCTCACCACCCTCAGGGGCTCATAGCAATCAGCCCCAGCATTTT
CASSPPSGAHSNQPQHF
>TRBD1|14|once|TRBV6-5|TRBJ1-2
TGTGCCAGCAGTACTCCGGGACAGGGCTATGGCTACACCTTC
CASSTPGQGYGYTF
>-|12|-|TRBV12-3/TRBV12-4|TRBJ1-1
TGTGCCAGCAGTTTTTCGCGGCAGAAAGCTTTCTTT
CASSFSRQKAFF
>-|13|-|TRBV6-5|TRBJ2-3
TGTGCCAGCAGGAGCGGACCAACAGATACGCAGTATTTT
CASRSGPTDTQYF
>TRBD1|16|-|TRBV6-1|TRBJ1-2
TGTGCCAGCAGTGATGGGGGGACAGGGTTCGGCTATGGCTACACCTTC
CASSDGGTGFGYGYTF
>-|18|-|TRBV4-1|TRBJ1-6
TGCGCCAGCAGCCAAGAGGCTTCAGCGGGCCCCACACATTCACCCCTCCACTTT
CASSQEASAGPTHSPLHF
>-|14|-|TRBV5-1|TRBJ2-3
TGCGCCAGCAGCTTGCCGACTTCATCAGATACGCAGTATTTT
CASSLPTSSDTQYF
>TRBD1|15|few|TRBV18|TRBJ1-3
TGTGCCAGCTCTTCGGACAGGGTTTTTGGAAACACCATATATTTT
CASSSDRVFGNTIYF